Following are 5 T cell receptor beta chains from one sample sequenced in a study of control samples from healthy donors and cancer patients. Data came from immunoSEQ multiplex PCR; TCRdb stores just in-frame clones and leaves some out. The sample shows some 120,000 clones, about 92% of them seen only once. The sample was PBMCs. The receptors originated from a man aged 50-59 years with head and neck cancer.

The chain uses TRBV3-1 (or the pseudogene TRBV3-2) and TRBJ1-2; 7 nucleotides line up with TRBD1. The V and J ends lost 7 bases and 3 bases, in that order; junction bases with no gene match: 14. CDR1 is LGHDT and CDR2 is YNNKEL in the germline V gene (reference sequence). The CDR3 length is 16 residues. CDR3 amino acids: CASTQIYRGGYYGYTF. CDR3 nucleotide sequence: TGTGCCAGCACCCAGATCTACAGGGGAGGGTACTATGGCTACACCTTC.

For the CDR3, the DNA is TGTGCCAGCAGCTTGGTATCGGGGAAAGGGGCCAACGTCCTGACTTTC. Residues: CASSLVSGKGANVLTF. The chain uses TRBV5-6 and TRBJ2-6, with TRBD2 as a possible D gene (5 bases). V was clipped by 0 bases and J by 4 bases, with 11 bases between them. Germline-derived CDR1 and CDR2 are SGHDT and YYEEEE. The CDR3 consists of 16 residues.

This chain links TRBV7-9 with TRBJ2-1; D is ambiguous. The length of the CDR3 is 15 residues. With 5 bases removed from V and 2 bases from J, the gap between germline ends came to 13 bases. The germline V gene has CDR1 SEHNR and CDR2 FQNEAQ (reference sequence). CDR3 nucleotides: TGTGCCAGCAGCCCGGCCGGGTGGGCCTACAATGAGCAGTTCTTC. As protein: CASSPAGWAYNEQFF.

V usage is TRBV4-1 and J usage is TRBJ1-2; D ambiguous. V lost 7 bases to trimming and J lost 2 bases, with 11 bases between them. Germline values: CDR1 MGHRA, CDR2 YSYEKL. The CDR3 totals 13 residues. CDR3 sequence (DNA): TGCGCCAGCAACCCGGGAAGGAACTATGGCTACACCTTC. It yields the protein CASNPGRNYGYTF.

The V call is TRBV6-2 or TRBV6-3, the J call TRBJ2-1; TRBD2 matches at 7 bases. The CDR3 spans 13 residues. The germline gives CDR1 MNHEY, CDR2 SVGEGT. V dropped 5 bases and J dropped 15; count of bases not matched to a gene: 13. CDR3 in amino acids: CASSRRTRGRLFF. CDR3 nucleotide sequence: TGTGCCAGCAGTCGCCGGACTAGAGGGCGGCTGTTCTTC.